This record concerns one TCR beta chain sequence. Its antigen is as yet unknown. With 60 Vbeta and 13 Jbeta primers, the PCR was carried out. TCRdb's copy holds only in-frame clones and misses some; the assay was immunoSEQ multiplex PCR. This sample yields over 55,000 clones, of which 70% to 90% are seen a single time; roughly 5.7% belongs to the top ten. V was pared by 6 bases and J by 1 base, with 7 bases of the junction left unmatched. Germline lookup yields CDR1 MNHNY and CDR2 SVGAGI (reference sequence). This CDR3 spans 15 amino acids. This record belongs to a study of cytomegalovirus exposure and HLA in healthy donors. General observations from the study: In a later analysis, TCR beta V- and J-gene trimming was associated with a missense DCLRE1C variant.

The sequencing input was PBMCs. J is TRBJ1-1 and V is TRBV6-6; 8 bases map to TRBD1. The TCR was taken from a male donor in good health and CMV-seronegative. The CDR3 loop reads CASRPNGQGNTEAFF. The CDR3, as DNA: TGTGCCAGCAGACCCAACGGACAGGGGAACACTGAAGCTTTCTTT.